Listed below are T cell receptor beta chains from one sample, sequenced in a study of cytomegalovirus exposure and HLA in healthy donors. Profiling relied on immunoSEQ multiplex PCR, and the TCRdb table lists in-frame clones only, not all of them. The sample records around 100,000 clones, roughly 71% being singletons. Source material: PBMCs. The receptor source for this set is a man in his forties in good health and CMV-seropositive. The CDR3 runs from the conserved cysteine through the conserved F or W. The D gene is left open where the match is weak. The size entry is marked missing in some rows and otherwise reads once, few, many or a size class.

cdr3_length,v_call,j_call,clone_size,d_call,cdr3_aa,cdr3_nt
14,TRBV29-1,TRBJ2-5,-,TRBD1,CSVGSTGVAETQYF,TGCAGCGTTGGATCGACAGGGGTCGCGGAGACCCAGTACTTC
15,TRBV28,TRBJ1-2,few,-,CASTRLDRANYGYTF,TGTGCCAGCACCAGACTGGACAGAGCTAACTATGGCTACACCTTC
13,TRBV29-1,TRBJ1-2,-,-,CSVEVQGRYGYTF,TGCAGCGTTGAGGTACAGGGAAGGTATGGCTACACCTTC
16,TRBV10-3,TRBJ1-2,few,TRBD1,CAISEGGAMFNYGYTF,TGTGCCATCAGTGAAGGGGGCGCCATGTTTAACTATGGCTACACCTTC
16,TRBV4-2,TRBJ2-2,-,-,CASSQVWASESGELFF,TGTGCCAGCAGCCAAGTGTGGGCTAGCGAGTCCGGGGAGCTGTTTTTT
14,TRBV10-3,TRBJ2-5,few,TRBD1,CAISDGTGGETQYF,TGTGCCATCAGTGATGGGACAGGGGGAGAGACCCAGTACTTC
15,TRBV9,TRBJ2-1,-,TRBD2,CASRKGGGEGNEQFF,TGTGCCAGCAGAAAGGGCGGGGGGGAGGGCAATGAGCAGTTCTTC
17,TRBV4-3,TRBJ2-1,few,TRBD2,CASSQAWAGGNHNEQFF,TGCGCCAGCAGCCAAGCATGGGCGGGAGGGAATCACAATGAGCAGTTCTTC
13,TRBV19,TRBJ1-5,-,-,CASSMVENQPQHF,TGTGCCAGTAGTATGGTAGAAAATCAGCCCCAGCATTTT
15,TRBV5-1,TRBJ2-1,few,-,CASSLGITNYNEQFF,TGCGCCAGCAGCTTGGGTATTACTAACTACAATGAGCAGTTCTTC
13,TRBV6-5,TRBJ1-2,-,-,CASRETANYGYTF,TGTGCCAGCAGGGAGACGGCTAACTATGGCTACACCTTC
13,TRBV7-9,TRBJ1-5,-,-,CASSPTSNQPQHF,TGTGCCAGCAGCCCTACTAGCAATCAGCCCCAGCATTTT
14,TRBV29-1,TRBJ2-1,once,TRBD2,CSVESTSGSDEQFF,TGCAGCGTTGAATCTACTAGCGGGAGCGATGAGCAGTTCTTC
14,TRBV5-6,TRBJ2-7,-,TRBD1,CASSKGQVGGEQYF,TGTGCCAGCAGCAAAGGACAGGTCGGTGGCGAGCAGTACTTC
14,TRBV28,TRBJ2-7,-,TRBD2,CASSLGSGRGEQYF,TGTGCCAGCAGTTTGGGTAGCGGGAGGGGCGAGCAGTACTTC
15,TRBV10-3,TRBJ2-1,-,TRBD2,CATRLAGTAYNEQFF,TGTGCCACCCGACTAGCGGGAACAGCCTACAATGAGCAGTTCTTC
16,TRBV5-1,TRBJ1-4,few,-,CASSLAPGTSNEKLFF,TGCGCCAGCAGCTTGGCCCCCGGGACATCCAATGAAAAACTGTTTTTT
15,TRBV27,TRBJ2-3,-,TRBD1,CASRNRGPTTDTQYF,TGTGCCAGCAGGAACAGGGGGCCCACAACAGATACGCAGTATTTT
13,TRBV29-1,TRBJ1-1,-,-,CSVESGSNTEAFF,TGCAGCGTTGAAAGCGGGAGCAACACTGAAGCTTTCTTT
16,TRBV5-1,TRBJ2-7,-,TRBD1,CASSLGQGVGAYEQYF,TGCGCCAGCAGCTTGGGACAGGGGGTGGGCGCCTACGAGCAGTACTTC
12,TRBV19,TRBJ1-1,-,TRBD1,CASMTGAAEAFF,TGTGCCAGTATGACAGGGGCGGCTGAAGCTTTCTTT
16,TRBV18,TRBJ1-5,-,-,CASSPDRVKTNQPQHF,TGTGCCAGCTCACCAGATCGGGTAAAGACCAATCAGCCCCAGCATTTT
14,TRBV10-3,TRBJ1-2,-,-,CAISELLEDYGYTF,TGTGCCATCAGTGAGTTATTAGAGGACTATGGCTACACCTTC
11,TRBV20-1,TRBJ1-2,-,TRBD1,CSARTGGGYTF,TGCAGTGCTAGAACAGGGGGTGGCTACACCTTC
13,TRBV5-1,TRBJ2-2,few,TRBD2,CASESSGAGELFF,TGCGCCAGCGAGTCTAGCGGGGCCGGGGAGCTGTTTTTT
14,TRBV28,TRBJ2-7,-,-,CASMEPGHTYEQYF,TGTGCCAGCATGGAACCGGGACATACCTACGAGCAGTACTTC
17,TRBV7-8,TRBJ2-1,-,TRBD1,CASSLGTTGGSYNEQFF,TGTGCCAGCAGCTTAGGAACAACAGGGGGTTCCTACAATGAGCAGTTCTTC
14,TRBV10-3,TRBJ1-2,-,TRBD1,CASDSGQGYYGYTF,TGTGCCAGCGATTCGGGACAGGGATACTATGGCTACACCTTC
15,TRBV7-2,TRBJ1-4,few,TRBD1,CASSFTGTVGEKLFF,TGTGCCAGCAGCTTCACCGGGACAGTCGGTGAAAAACTGTTTTTT
13,TRBV10-1,TRBJ1-2,-,-,CASSESGVYGYTF,TGCGCCAGCAGTGAATCCGGGGTTTATGGCTACACCTTC
15,TRBV28,TRBJ2-7,few,TRBD2,CASTLAPGGAYEQYF,TGTGCCAGCACTCTCGCCCCCGGGGGGGCCTACGAGCAGTACTTC
15,TRBV4-3,TRBJ1-2,few,-,CASSQAPQGNYGYTF,TGCGCCAGCAGCCAAGCCCCTCAGGGTAACTATGGCTACACCTTC
14,TRBV18,TRBJ2-7,-,-,CASSPQGFSYEQYF,TGTGCCAGCTCACCCCAGGGATTCTCCTACGAGCAGTACTTC
15,TRBV4-1,TRBJ1-1,-,TRBD1,CASSQAGQLNTEAFF,TGCGCCAGCAGCCAAGCGGGACAGCTGAACACTGAAGCTTTCTTT
15,TRBV9,TRBJ1-4,-,-,CASSVENSRIEKLFF,TGTGCCAGCAGCGTAGAAAACAGCCGTATTGAAAAACTGTTTTTT
15,TRBV9,TRBJ1-2,-,TRBD1,CASSVEDRGNYGYTF,TGTGCCAGCAGCGTAGAGGACAGGGGGAACTATGGCTACACCTTC
13,TRBV19,TRBJ1-5,-,-,CASSMGGRQPQHF,TGTGCCAGTAGTATGGGAGGGAGGCAGCCCCAGCATTTT
14,TRBV7-8,TRBJ2-1,few,-,CASSLGSEVNEQFF,TGTGCCAGCAGCTTAGGAAGCGAAGTCAATGAGCAGTTCTTC
15,TRBV11-2,TRBJ2-7,-,TRBD1,CASSFTATGNHEQYF,TGTGCCAGCAGCTTCACAGCGACAGGGAACCACGAGCAGTACTTC
13,TRBV9,TRBJ1-2,-,-,CASSVGQDFGYTF,TGTGCCAGCAGCGTAGGACAGGACTTTGGCTACACCTTC
16,TRBV4-1,TRBJ2-5,once,TRBD2,CASSQGIAGPGETQYF,TGCGCCAGCAGCCAGGGGATAGCGGGCCCAGGAGAGACCCAGTACTTC
13,TRBV30,TRBJ2-5,-,TRBD2,CAWRVGGQETQYF,TGTGCCTGGAGAGTGGGAGGGCAGGAGACCCAGTACTTC
14,TRBV9,TRBJ1-1,-,-,CASSDGRHFTEAFF,TGTGCCAGCAGCGACGGGAGACACTTCACTGAAGCTTTCTTT